The 4 T cell receptor beta chains in this list originate from one sample, sequenced in a study of CD8 T cells in ankylosing spondylitis. Broader study findings: Made up of about eight highly homologous variants, a TCR beta motif appeared characteristic of ankylosing spondylitis blood.

Via MiXCR, TCRdb re-called the 5' RACE reads, giving one row per CDR3 protein. The profile shows 450,000 to 550,000 distinct CDR3 sequences, about 5.7% of them singletons. These receptors' targets are unknown. Input material: blood, either unsorted or a sorted T cell fraction (not recorded which). The source of these receptors is a male donor with ankylosing spondylitis.

The chain carries TRBV6-2 or TRBV6-3 and TRBJ2-7, with TRBD2 identical over 10 bases. Germline lookup yields CDR1 MNHEY and CDR2 SVGEGT. The CDR3 has 17 residues. Unmatched junction bases numbered 14, after V lost 5 bases and J lost 4 bases. The CDR3: CASSRRLAGNLGYEQYF. The CDR3 coding sequence is TGTGCCAGCAGTCGACGACTAGCGGGCAACTTGGGGTACGAGCAGTACTTC.

This clonotype was observed many times. The rearrangement uses TRBV5-1 and TRBJ1-2; D not resolved. The CDR3 has 14 amino acids. V lost 4 bases and J 3 bases, leaving 13 bases between the germline ends. The V gene's germline CDR1 is SGHRS and CDR2 YFSETQ. CDR3 loop: CASSLRTRHYGYTF. The CDR3 DNA sequence: TGCGCCAGCAGCCTCAGGACCAGACACTATGGCTACACCTTC.

Many counts were recorded for this clonotype. The J gene is TRBJ1-1, the V gene TRBV7-2; D is undetermined. Germline CDR1 reads SGHTA; CDR2 reads FQGNSA. V gave up 3 bases and J gave up 6 bases, with 11 bases separating them. There are 13 residues in the CDR3. The CDR3 protein is CASSLLSASEAFF. The CDR3 DNA follows: TGTGCCAGCAGCTTGCTATCGGCGTCTGAAGCTTTCTTT. The whole variable domain, filled in from reference TRBV7-2 and TRBJ1-1, reads GAGVSQSPSNKVTEKGKDVELRCDPISGHTALYWYRQSLGQGLEFLIYFQGNSAPDKSGLPSDRFSAERTGGSVSTLTIQRTQQEDSAVYLCASSLLSASEAFFGQGTRLTVV.

This clonotype has at least ten counts. CDR3 protein: CASRLWAQGDYGYTF. The CDR3 nucleotides are TGTGCCAGCAGATTGTGGGCACAAGGAGACTATGGCTACACCTTC. The V gene is TRBV7-2, the J gene TRBJ1-2; D not certain. There are 15 residues in the CDR3. Germline V lookup: CDR1 SGHTA, CDR2 FQGNSA. V lost 6 bases, J lost 3 bases, and 17 bases lay in between.